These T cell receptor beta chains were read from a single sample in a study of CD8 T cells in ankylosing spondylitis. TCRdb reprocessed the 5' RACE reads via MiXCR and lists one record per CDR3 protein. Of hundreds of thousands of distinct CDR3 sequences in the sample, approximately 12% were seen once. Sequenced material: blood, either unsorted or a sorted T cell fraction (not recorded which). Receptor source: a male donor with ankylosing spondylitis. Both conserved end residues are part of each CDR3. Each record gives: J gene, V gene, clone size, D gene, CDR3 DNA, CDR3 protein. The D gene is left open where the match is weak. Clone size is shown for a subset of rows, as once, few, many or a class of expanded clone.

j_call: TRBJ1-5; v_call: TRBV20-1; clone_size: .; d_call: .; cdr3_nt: TGCAGTGCTTACACCGGCAATCAGCCCCAGCATTTT; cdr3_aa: CSAYTGNQPQHF
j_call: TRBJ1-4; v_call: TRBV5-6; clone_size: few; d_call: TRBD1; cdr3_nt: TGTGCCAGCAGCCGGACAGGGGAGGCTAATGAAAAACTGTTTTTT; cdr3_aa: CASSRTGEANEKLFF
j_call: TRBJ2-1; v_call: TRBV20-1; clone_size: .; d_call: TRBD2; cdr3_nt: TGCAGTGCTAGAGATCTAGCGGGAGGACGTGATGAGCAGTTCTTC; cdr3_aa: CSARDLAGGRDEQFF
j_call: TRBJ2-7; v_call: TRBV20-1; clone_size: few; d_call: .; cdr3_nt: TGCAGTGCTAGCGTAGGAGCCTTGGCCTACGAGCAGTACTTC; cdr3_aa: CSASVGALAYEQYF
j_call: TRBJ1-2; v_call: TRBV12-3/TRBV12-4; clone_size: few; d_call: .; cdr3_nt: TGTGCCAGCTCCATCGGGGGCGTTCAGGGCTACACCTTC; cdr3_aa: CASSIGGVQGYTF
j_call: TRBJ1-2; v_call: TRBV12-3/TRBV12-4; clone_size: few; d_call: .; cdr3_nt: TGTGCCAGTACTAAAACGACAGGCGCCGGCTACACCTTC; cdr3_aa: CASTKTTGAGYTF
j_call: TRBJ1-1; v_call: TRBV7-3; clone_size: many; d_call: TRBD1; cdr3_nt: TGTGCCAGCAGCTTAACAGGGGGCGGCACTGAAGCTTTCTTT; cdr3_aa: CASSLTGGGTEAFF
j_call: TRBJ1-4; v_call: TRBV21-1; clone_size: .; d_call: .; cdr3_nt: TGTGCCAGCAGTGAAAGGGGGCGAAGTGATGAAAAACTGTTTTTT; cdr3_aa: CASSERGRSDEKLFF
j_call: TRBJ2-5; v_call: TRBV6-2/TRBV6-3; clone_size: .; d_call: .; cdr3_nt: TGTGCCAGCAACATAAGGGGACCACGGGAGACCCAGTACTTC; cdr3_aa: CASNIRGPRETQYF
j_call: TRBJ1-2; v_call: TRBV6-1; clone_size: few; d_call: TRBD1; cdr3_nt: TGTGCCAGCAGCCAGCCGGGACAGGGGGCGCGTATCTATGGCTACACCTTC; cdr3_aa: CASSQPGQGARIYGYTF
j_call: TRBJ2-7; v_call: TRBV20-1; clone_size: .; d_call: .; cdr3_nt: TGCAGTGCTAGCCCACCAAGGTCAGTTGGCGGCGAGCAGTACTTC; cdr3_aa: CSASPPRSVGGEQYF
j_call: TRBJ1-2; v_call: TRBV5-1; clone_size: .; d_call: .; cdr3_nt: TGCGCCAGCAGCCCGAGGACTAGCGTGCCAGCTAACTATGGCTACACCTTC; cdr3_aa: CASSPRTSVPANYGYTF
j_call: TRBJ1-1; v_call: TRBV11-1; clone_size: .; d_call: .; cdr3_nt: TGTGCCAGCAGCGGGGTATACGGAAACACTGAAGCTTTCTTT; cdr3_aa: CASSGVYGNTEAFF
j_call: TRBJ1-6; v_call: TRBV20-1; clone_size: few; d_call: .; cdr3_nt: TGCAGTGCTAGAGGTCCTCATAATTCACCCCTCCACTTT; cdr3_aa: CSARGPHNSPLHF
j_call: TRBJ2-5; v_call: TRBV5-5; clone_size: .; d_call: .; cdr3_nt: TGTGCCAGCAGCTGGGACCTTCCAGAGACCCAGTACTTC; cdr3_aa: CASSWDLPETQYF
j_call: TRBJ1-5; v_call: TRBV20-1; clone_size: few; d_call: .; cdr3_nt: TGCAGTGCTTCCCCGGGTGGCGCCCATCAGCCCCAGCATTTT; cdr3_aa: CSASPGGAHQPQHF
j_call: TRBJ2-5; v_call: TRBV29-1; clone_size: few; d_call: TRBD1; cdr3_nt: TGCAGCGTGACGAGGACAGGTGTCCTACTCGAGACCCAGTACTTC; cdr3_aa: CSVTRTGVLLETQYF
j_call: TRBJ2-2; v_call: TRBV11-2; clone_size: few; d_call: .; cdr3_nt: TGTGCCAGCAGCAAAAATTGGGGGGAAGGCACCGGGGAGCTGTTTTTT; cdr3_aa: CASSKNWGEGTGELFF
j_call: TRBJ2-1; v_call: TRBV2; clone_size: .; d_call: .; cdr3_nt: TGTGCCAGCAGTGAACCCTCCCCGGGAGCGAACAATGAGCAGTTCTTC; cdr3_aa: CASSEPSPGANNEQFF
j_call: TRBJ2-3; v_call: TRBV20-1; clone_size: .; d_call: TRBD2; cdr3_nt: TGCAGTGCTACCCCAGCGGGGGGAACAGATACGCAGTATTTT; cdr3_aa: CSATPAGGTDTQYF
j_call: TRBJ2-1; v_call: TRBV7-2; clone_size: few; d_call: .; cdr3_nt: TGTGCCAGCAGCTTAGTCGGCCTTTATGAGCAGTTCTTC; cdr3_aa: CASSLVGLYEQFF
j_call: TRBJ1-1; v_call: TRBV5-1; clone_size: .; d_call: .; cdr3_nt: TGCGCCAGCAGCTTGGCCTGGACGAACACTGAAGCTTTCTTT; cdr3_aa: CASSLAWTNTEAFF
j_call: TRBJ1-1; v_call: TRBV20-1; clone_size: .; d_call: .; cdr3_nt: TGCAGTGCTAGAGATTGGCACGGGCGATGGGGTTCTGAAGCTTTCTTT; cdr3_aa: CSARDWHGRWGSEAFF
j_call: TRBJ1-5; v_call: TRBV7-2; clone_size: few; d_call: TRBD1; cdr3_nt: TGTGCCAGCAGCTTAACAGGGGCTGGGATGGGAACCCAGCATTTT; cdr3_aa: CASSLTGAGMGTQHF
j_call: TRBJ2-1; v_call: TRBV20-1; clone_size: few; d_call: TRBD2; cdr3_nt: TGCAGTGCTACCGCTCTTGCTGGCGGGAGGAATGAGCAGTTCTTC; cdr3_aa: CSATALAGGRNEQFF
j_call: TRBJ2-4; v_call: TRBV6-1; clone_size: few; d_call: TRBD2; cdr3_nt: TGTGCCAGCATTGGGACTAGCGGGGGGCCCGGGGCCTTC; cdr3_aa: CASIGTSGGPGAF
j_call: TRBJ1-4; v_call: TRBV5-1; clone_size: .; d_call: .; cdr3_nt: TGCGCCAGCAGCTTAGCTATGGGGGCAGAAAAACTGTTTTTT; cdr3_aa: CASSLAMGAEKLFF
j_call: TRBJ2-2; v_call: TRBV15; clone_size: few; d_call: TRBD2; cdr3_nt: TGTGCCACCAGCAGACTAGCGGGAGCCGGGGAGCTGTTTTTT; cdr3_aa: CATSRLAGAGELFF
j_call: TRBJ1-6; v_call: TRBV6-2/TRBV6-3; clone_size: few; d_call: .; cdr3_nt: TGTGCCAGCAGTTACACGCGGACGAGTTCACCCCTCCACTTT; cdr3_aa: CASSYTRTSSPLHF
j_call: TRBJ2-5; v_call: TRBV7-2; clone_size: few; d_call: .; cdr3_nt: TGTGCCAGCAGCGGGGCAAGAGGGTCATGGGAGACCCAGTACTTC; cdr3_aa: CASSGARGSWETQYF
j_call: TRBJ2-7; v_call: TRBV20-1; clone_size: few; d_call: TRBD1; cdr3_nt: TGCAGTGCTACCCCGGACAGGGTCCCCTACGAGCAGTACTTC; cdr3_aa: CSATPDRVPYEQYF
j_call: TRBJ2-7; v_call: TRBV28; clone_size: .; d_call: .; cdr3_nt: TGTGCCAGCAGTTTAGCAGCCCGGGGCGAGCAGTACTTC; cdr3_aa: CASSLAARGEQYF
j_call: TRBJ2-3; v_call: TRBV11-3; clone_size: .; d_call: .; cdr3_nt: TGTGCCAGCAGCTTAGGGACTGACCGCACAGATACGCAGTATTTT; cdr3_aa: CASSLGTDRTDTQYF
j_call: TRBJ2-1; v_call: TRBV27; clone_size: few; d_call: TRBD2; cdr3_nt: TGTGCCAGCAGTTTACGACTAGCGTTCTACAATGAGCAGTTCTTC; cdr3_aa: CASSLRLAFYNEQFF
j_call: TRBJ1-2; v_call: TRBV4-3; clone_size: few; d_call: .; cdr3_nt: TGCGCCAGCAGCCAAGAAGCAGGGGCCTACTATGGCTACACCTTC; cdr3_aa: CASSQEAGAYYGYTF
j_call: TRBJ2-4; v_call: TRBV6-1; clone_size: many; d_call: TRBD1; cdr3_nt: TGTGCCAGCAGACCCTTCAGGGACAGGGTTGGAAACATTCAGTACTTC; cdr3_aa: CASRPFRDRVGNIQYF